The subject of this entry is one T cell receptor beta chain. At one end, the junction sequence differs from germline, possibly due to a read error. The data are from a study of T cells in Graves' hyperthyroidism and ophthalmopathy. Newly diagnosed patients aged 18 to 65 had hyperthyroidism of under 2 months' duration. CDR1 and CDR2 from the germline V gene are SGHVS and FQNEAQ. The CDR3 covers 15 residues. It was RNA transcripts that yielded the amplified TCR beta CDR3 regions. The study used the HTBI primer set for a first-round RT-PCR of the TCR CDR3. TCRdb fed the multiplex PCR reads into MiXCR, producing one record per CDR3 protein. The table lists around 540,000 distinct CDR3 sequences, approximately 44% of them singletons.

The TCR sequence derives from a woman aged 18-30 years with Graves' hyperthyroidism. The specimen sequenced was peripheral blood or thyroid tissue (not recorded which). J is TRBJ2-6 and V is TRBV7-8; 10 bases fit TRBD1. The CDR3 loop reads CASSLTGTGDNVLTF. The CDR3 DNA reads as TGTGCCAGCAGCCTAACCGGGACAGGGGACAACGTCCTGACTTTC.